This T cell receptor (beta chain) is from a study of cytomegalovirus exposure and HLA in healthy donors. In the PCR, 60 Vbeta and 13 Jbeta primers were used. The repertoire was sequenced with immunoSEQ multiplex PCR; TCRdb's copy has only in-frame clones and lacks some. The sample has approximately 70,000 clones; roughly 72% are singletons. Germline V CDR1 and CDR2: SGHTA, FQGNSA. V was shortened by 0 bases and J by 5 bases, with 16 bases between the two germline ends. The length of the CDR3 is 16 residues. The receptor was derived from a woman aged 25 to 39 in good health and CMV-seropositive. The specimen sequenced was PBMCs. This chain links TRBV7-2 with TRBJ1-1; a possible D gene is TRBD1 (6 bases). The chain's CDR3 is CASSLATMTGKTEAFF. In nucleotides, the CDR3 is TGTGCCAGCAGCTTAGCTACCATGACAGGAAAAACTGAAGCTTTCTTT. The whole variable domain, filled in from reference TRBV7-2 and TRBJ1-1, reads GAGVSQSPSNKVTEKGKDVELRCDPISGHTALYWYRQSLGQGLEFLIYFQGNSAPDKSGLPSDRFSAERTGGSVSTLTIQRTQQEDSAVYLCASSLATMTGKTEAFFGQGTRLTVV.